Described below is a single T cell receptor beta chain sequence and its context. This table comes from immunoSEQ multiplex PCR, and its TCRdb copy is limited to in-frame clones, with some not included. The data hold 300,000 to 400,000 clones, with roughly 86% observed a single time. This entry belongs to a study of blood T cell repertoires in COVID-19. About the study: Specimens from acute and convalescent COVID-19 originated in the United States, Italy and Spain. T cells, B-cell-depleted T cells, or PBMCs supplied cDNA or gDNA.

CDR1 and CDR2 from the germline V gene are SGHTA and FQGNSA. Trimming pared 1 base from V and 4 bases from J, leaving 13 bases between. There are 15 residues in the CDR3. The chain carries TRBV7-2 and TRBJ1-2; D possibly corresponds to TRBD1 (6 bases). The sequencing input was peripheral blood. This sequence originates from a human donor in a cohort sampled during active COVID-19. The CDR3 nucleotides are TGTGCCAGCAGCTTAGAGAGCAGGGGCCCCTATGGCTACACCTTC. Its protein is CASSLESRGPYGYTF. The complete variable domain, with remaining parts taken from reference TRBV7-2 and TRBJ1-2, reads GAGVSQSPSNKVTEKGKDVELRCDPISGHTALYWYRQSLGQGLEFLIYFQGNSAPDKSGLPSDRFSAERTGGSVSTLTIQRTQQEDSAVYLCASSLESRGPYGYTFGSGTRLTVV.